These T cell receptor beta chains were read from a single sample in a study of blood T cell repertoires in COVID-19. This table comes from immunoSEQ multiplex PCR, and its TCRdb copy is limited to in-frame clones, with some not included. Altogether around 170,000 clones are present, about 80% being singletons, with the ten largest covering more than 10%. Sequencing was performed on PBMCs or T cells enriched from blood (not recorded which). The source of these receptors is a man aged 45-60 years who had recovered from COVID-19. The CDR3 runs from the conserved cysteine through the conserved F or W. The order of the fields is J gene, clone size, D gene, V gene, CDR3 protein, CDR3 DNA. D genes are given only for firm matches. The size entry is marked missing in some rows and otherwise reads once, few, many or a size class.

>TRBJ2-5|-|TRBD1|TRBV20-1
CSASEDRGLGKTQYF
TGCAGTGCTAGTGAGGACAGGGGGCTGGGGAAGACCCAGTACTTC
>TRBJ1-1|few|TRBD1|TRBV27
CASSLRTGRKGTEAFF
TGTGCCAGCAGTTTAAGGACAGGTCGAAAGGGCACTGAAGCTTTCTTT
>TRBJ1-3|-|-|TRBV24-1
CATPFCGGPPGNTIYF
TGTGCCACCCCGTTCTGCGGAGGGCCCCCTGGAAACACCATATATTTT
>TRBJ2-5|-|TRBD2|TRBV5-6
CASSSNGLAGGVTQYF
TGTGCCAGCAGCTCCAACGGACTAGCGGGGGGGGTGACCCAGTACTTC
>TRBJ1-5|-|-|TRBV19
CASSIEQSNQPQHF
TGTGCCAGTAGTATAGAACAGTCCAATCAGCCCCAGCATTTT
>TRBJ2-7|once|TRBD1|TRBV12-3/TRBV12-4
CASSTGTDFEQYF
TGTGCCAGCAGCACCGGGACAGACTTCGAGCAGTACTTC
>TRBJ2-5|-|-|TRBV6-2/TRBV6-3
CASSLQGGQETQYF
TGTGCCAGCAGTTTACAGGGAGGGCAAGAGACCCAGTACTTC
>TRBJ1-5|-|-|TRBV3-1/TRBV3-2
CASSQGLGASNQPQHF
TGTGCCAGCAGCCAGGGCTTAGGGGCGAGCAATCAGCCCCAGCATTTT
>TRBJ2-4|-|TRBD2|TRBV4-2
CASSQENGLAVAKNIQYF
TGTGCCAGCAGCCAAGAAAATGGGCTAGCGGTAGCCAAAAACATTCAGTACTTC
>TRBJ1-4|-|TRBD1|TRBV3-1/TRBV3-2
CASSQPDREEKLFF
TGTGCCAGCAGCCAACCGGACAGGGAGGAAAAACTGTTTTTT
>TRBJ1-1|-|-|TRBV30
CAWSVRAVGAEAFF
TGTGCCTGGAGTGTACGAGCGGTCGGCGCTGAAGCTTTCTTT
>TRBJ1-1|-|-|TRBV11-2
CASSFPVSNTEAFF
TGTGCCAGCAGCTTCCCAGTTTCGAACACTGAAGCTTTCTTT
>TRBJ1-3|-|-|TRBV28
CASSLPGMPYSGNTIYF
TGTGCCAGCAGTTTACCCGGGATGCCTTACTCTGGAAACACCATATATTTT